This T cell receptor (beta chain) was identified during a study of blood T cell repertoires in COVID-19 (dated by TCRdb to between 2020 and 2021). Background for the entire study: Collaborator samples came from the United States, Italy and Spain and covered acute and convalescent phases of COVID-19. Nearly every sample came with metadata listing a de-identified subject ID, COVID-19 status, age in years and sex. A freely available public database, intended as a resource for researchers studying the immune response to SARS-CoV-2, is where the repertoires were released. Deeply sampled blood TCRbeta repertoires from subjects exposed to, actively infected with, or recovered from COVID-19 were included in the dataset. Where HLA class I and class II types were available, the types were taken from metadata supplied by the sample provider, not from assay-based typing. The material from the prospective study consisted of cDNA or gDNA derived from T cells, B-cell-depleted T cells, or PBMCs. The samples were drawn from two sources: the first 160 participants of the ongoing ImmuneRACE study, and fewer than 1,500 subjects contributed by 6 global collaborators.

Whole blood was collected in K2EDTA tubes by collaborating institutions according to the institutions' own protocols. For TCRbeta analysis, collaborators shipped samples in one of three forms: frozen whole blood, isolated PBMCs, or DNA extracted from either of those sample types. The germline V end is reduced by 0 bases and the J end by 2 bases; junction bases left unmatched: 4. Measured from the cysteine to the phenylalanine, the CDR3 is 15 residues long. Only the CDR3 region is kept as DNA, spanning 45 bases read in frame from base 1. As encoded in the germline V gene (reference sequence), CDR1 is GTSNPN while CDR2 is SVGIG. TCRbeta CDR3 regions were amplified from genomic DNA using the immunoSEQ Assay, a bias-controlled multiplex PCR. For the original study's pipeline: The number of nucleated cells in each sample was estimated by amplification of reference gene primers within the assay. Sequence reads were collapsed and filtered to measure the absolute abundance of every unique TCRbeta CDR3 rearrangement. For each sample, productive Simpson clonality was calculated as the square root of Simpson's diversity index across productive rearrangements. TCRdb took over this immuneACCESS table, retaining in-frame rearrangements with V and J assigned. Such tables are incomplete; in checked studies, under half of the missing clones stem from an unresolved V gene, and the remainder is unexplained. V, J and clone size are those of that table, while D and trimming were read from the DNA. For this sample there are 200,000 to 300,000 clones; 86% appear just once. The ten biggest clones cover nearly 2% of the sample.

The paper as a whole reports these results and caveats: The amount of clinical and demographic metadata varied by source and participant and was provided uncurated.

With regard to this clone: Its antigen is currently not known. No clone much larger than this one lies a single base away; base qualities are absent.

The sequence is built from TRBV30 and TRBJ2-7; 10 middle bases align to TRBD2. This sequence originates from a man in his thirties or forties with active or convalescent COVID-19. What was sequenced was peripheral blood. This receptor carries the CDR3 CAWSVLAGPPYEQYF. Read as DNA, the sequence is TGTGCCTGGAGTGTACTAGCGGGGCCCCCCTACGAGCAGTACTTC.